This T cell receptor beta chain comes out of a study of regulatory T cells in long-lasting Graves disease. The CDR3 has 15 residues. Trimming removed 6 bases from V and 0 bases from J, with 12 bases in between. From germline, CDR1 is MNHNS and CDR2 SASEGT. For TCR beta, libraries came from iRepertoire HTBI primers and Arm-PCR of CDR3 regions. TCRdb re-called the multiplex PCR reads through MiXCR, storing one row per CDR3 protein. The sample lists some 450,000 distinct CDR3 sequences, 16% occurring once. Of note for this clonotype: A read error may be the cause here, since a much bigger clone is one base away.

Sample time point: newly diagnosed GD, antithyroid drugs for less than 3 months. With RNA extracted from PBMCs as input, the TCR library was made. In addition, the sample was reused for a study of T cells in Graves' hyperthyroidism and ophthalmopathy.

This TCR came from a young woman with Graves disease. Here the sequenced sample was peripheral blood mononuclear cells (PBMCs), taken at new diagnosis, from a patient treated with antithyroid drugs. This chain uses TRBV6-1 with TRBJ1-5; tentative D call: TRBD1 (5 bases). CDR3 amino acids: CASSGTYFSNQPQHF. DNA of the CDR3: TGTGCCAGCAGCGGGACCTACTTTAGCAATCAGCCCCAGCATTTT.